These 11 T cell receptor beta chains came from one sample sequenced in a study of cytomegalovirus exposure and HLA in healthy donors (TCRdb year 2017). Libraries were prepared through the immunoSEQ multiplex PCR assay. The multiplex PCR relied on a mix of 60 forward primers for TCR Vbeta segments and 13 reverse primers for TCR Jbeta segments. The source is immuneACCESS, and TCRdb retained only in-frame sequences with V and J called. Part of the clones is not carried over; for the studies checked, unresolved V genes explain less than half of this, and the remainder is unexplained. Within this sample are almost 65,000 clones, with around four fifths of them counted one time only. The ten biggest clones cover about 5% of the sample. Input material: PBMCs. These receptors were taken from a male donor in good health and CMV-seropositive.

The J gene is TRBJ2-5, the V gene TRBV4-3; 8 bases map to TRBD2. Germline lookup yields CDR1 LGHNA and CDR2 YSLEER. CDR3 length equals 16 residues. Trimming at V came to 1 base and at J to 4 bases, leaving 8 bases not matched to a gene. The CDR3 reads CASSQGPSGPRETQYF. In DNA, the CDR3 is TGCGCCAGCAGCCAAGGTCCTAGCGGGCCCCGAGAGACCCAGTACTTC.

The gene calls are TRBV5-8 and TRBJ2-5, with 9 nucleotides matching TRBD2. From germline, CDR1 is SGHTS and CDR2 YDEGEE. Trimming at V came to 4 bases and at J to 4 bases, leaving 8 bases not matched to a gene. CDR3 length equals 15 residues. The CDR3 region is CASSRGSRGGETQYF. The CDR3 nucleotides are TGTGCCAGCAGCCGGGGATCGCGGGGGGGAGAGACCCAGTACTTC.

This clone was counted a single time. This sequence joins TRBV7-9 and TRBJ1-6, with D possibly TRBD1 on 6 matching bases. Germline V gene sequence: CDR1 SEHNR, CDR2 FQNEAQ (reference sequence). This CDR3 is 15 amino acids long. Trimming shortened V by 5 bases and J by 7 bases, and 15 bases separated the two germline ends. Here the CDR3 DNA reads TGTGCCAGCAGCGAGGGGGACGGACAAAATTCACCCCTCCACTTT. Translated, it gives CASSEGDGQNSPLHF.

The genes are TRBV29-1 and TRBJ1-1; TRBD1 matches 7 bases. The CDR3 totals 13 residues. The trim removed 5 bases at V and 1 base at J, leaving 4 bases unmatched. CDR1 and CDR2 (germline): SQVTM, ANQGSEA. The CDR3 spells CSVRQGQNTEAFF. The CDR3 nucleotides are TGCAGCGTTCGACAGGGACAGAACACTGAAGCTTTCTTT.

The V gene is TRBV5-4, the J gene TRBJ2-7; 7 bases align to TRBD1. V gave up 5 bases and J gave up 5 bases; unmatched junction bases: 7. In germline, CDR1 is SGHNT, CDR2 YYREEE (reference sequence). The CDR3 has 13 residues. The CDR3 spells CASSFQGGDEQYF. CDR3 sequence (DNA): TGTGCCAGCAGTTTCCAAGGGGGCGACGAGCAGTACTTC.

This clone was detected only a few times. J is TRBJ2-1 and V is TRBV4-1, with D tentatively TRBD2 (6 bases). The CDR3 loop spans 16 amino acids. Germline lookup yields CDR1 MGHRA and CDR2 YSYEKL. The V end lost 1 base, the J end lost 2 bases, and 12 bases lay between the germline ends. The CDR3 is CASSQAGTPTYNEQFF. Written as DNA, the CDR3 is TGCGCCAGCAGCCAAGCCGGGACTCCTACCTACAATGAGCAGTTCTTC.

With respect to this clone: This sample includes further DNA sequences coding for the same CDR3. The V and J genes are TRBV4-1 and TRBJ2-3, with TRBD2 matching over 12 bases. The germline gives CDR1 MGHRA, CDR2 YSYEKL. This CDR3 has 17 residues. With 4 bases clipped from V and 0 bases from J, the junction kept 5 bases outside the gene matches. CDR3 nucleotides: TGCGCCAGCAGCCTCCGGACTAGCGGGGACAGCACAGATACGCAGTATTTT. Amino acid sequence: CASSLRTSGDSTDTQYF.

CDR3 nucleotide sequence: TGTGCCAGCGACTTGGGAGAGACCCAGTACTTC. Residues: CASDLGETQYF. The chain combines TRBV7-2 with TRBJ2-5; D gene uncertain. This CDR3 contains 11 residues. CDR1 and CDR2 from the germline V gene are SGHTA and FQGNSA. V lost 8 bases and J lost 4, with 8 bases in between. Together with reference TRBV7-2 and TRBJ2-5, the CDR3 gives the full variable domain: GAGVSQSPSNKVTEKGKDVELRCDPISGHTALYWYRQSLGQGLEFLIYFQGNSAPDKSGLPSDRFSAERTGGSVSTLTIQRTQQEDSAVYLCASDLGETQYFGPGTRLLVL.

The gene calls are TRBV10-2 and TRBJ1-5; a possible D gene is TRBD1 (5 bases). The CDR3 totals 14 residues. The germline V gene has CDR1 WSHSY and CDR2 SAAADI. V was trimmed by 3 bases and J by 0 bases, leaving 6 bases between them. CDR3 sequence: CASSEGDSNQPQHF. The CDR3 DNA sequence: TGCGCCAGCAGTGAAGGGGATAGCAATCAGCCCCAGCATTTT.

The CDR3 nucleotides are TGTGCCAGCAGTCTCTGGACTAGCACAGATACGCAGTATTTT. Residues: CASSLWTSTDTQYF. The rearrangement uses TRBV2 and TRBJ2-3; perhaps TRBD2 as D (5 bases). The CDR3 length is 14 residues. Deletions cut 5 bases from V and 0 bases from J, with 9 bases between. In germline, CDR1 is SNHLY, CDR2 FYNNEI.

This chain uses TRBV6-5 with TRBJ2-7; 8 nucleotides agree with TRBD2. J lost 6 bases, V lost 8 bases, and 12 bases had no gene match. The CDR3 loop spans 14 amino acids. CDR1 is MNHEY, CDR2 SVGAGI, per germline. CDR3 amino acids: CASGPSGGRREQYF. The CDR3, as DNA: TGTGCCAGCGGACCCTCGGGGGGGCGTCGCGAGCAGTACTTC.